Listed below are T cell receptor beta chains from one sample, sequenced in a study of blood T cell repertoires in COVID-19. Only in-frame clones appear in the TCRdb table, and some are missing; sequencing was by immunoSEQ multiplex PCR. The table shows about 200,000 clones, with 81% occurring only once. Sequencing was done on a sample of PBMCs or T cells enriched from blood (not recorded which). Receptor source: a woman aged 45-65 years with acute COVID-19. CDR3s include the opening cysteine and the closing phenylalanine or tryptophan. Each record gives: clone size, J gene, V gene, D gene, CDR3 protein, CDR3 DNA. D genes are given only for firm matches. Where a row states a size, it is once, few, many or the class of an expanded clone; other rows omit it.

abundance: -; j_gene: TRBJ2-7; v_gene: TRBV2; d_gene: TRBD1; CDR3aa: CASSERGQGNHEQYF; CDR3nt: TGTGCCAGCAGTGAAAGGGGACAGGGGAATCACGAGCAGTACTTC
abundance: -; j_gene: TRBJ2-7; v_gene: TRBV5-1; d_gene: TRBD2; CDR3aa: CASSNGREVSYEQYF; CDR3nt: TGCGCCAGCAGCAACGGACGGGAGGTTTCTTACGAGCAGTACTTC
abundance: -; j_gene: TRBJ1-1; v_gene: TRBV18; d_gene: -; CDR3aa: CASSKRTDVLNTEAFF; CDR3nt: TGTGCCAGCTCGAAAAGGACAGATGTCCTGAACACTGAAGCTTTCTTT
abundance: -; j_gene: TRBJ2-7; v_gene: TRBV7-8; d_gene: TRBD1; CDR3aa: CASSIRTGISYEQYF; CDR3nt: TGTGCCAGCAGCATAAGGACAGGGATCTCCTACGAGCAGTACTTC
abundance: -; j_gene: TRBJ2-7; v_gene: TRBV6-5; d_gene: TRBD1; CDR3aa: CASRPGQGGSYEQYF; CDR3nt: TGTGCCAGCAGACCGGGACAGGGGGGTTCCTACGAGCAGTACTTC
abundance: few; j_gene: TRBJ1-2; v_gene: TRBV12-3/TRBV12-4; d_gene: -; CDR3aa: CASSLRLDGYTF; CDR3nt: TGTGCCAGCAGCCTCAGACTGGATGGCTACACCTTC
abundance: few; j_gene: TRBJ1-5; v_gene: TRBV28; d_gene: -; CDR3aa: CASSLRGWWAQHF; CDR3nt: TGTGCCAGCAGTTTGAGAGGTTGGTGGGCCCAGCATTTT
abundance: -; j_gene: TRBJ1-2; v_gene: TRBV9; d_gene: TRBD1; CDR3aa: CASSGGQAAYGYTF; CDR3nt: TGTGCCAGCAGCGGGGGACAGGCGGCCTATGGCTACACCTTC
abundance: -; j_gene: TRBJ1-2; v_gene: TRBV6-4; d_gene: -; CDR3aa: CASRTRADSYYGYTF; CDR3nt: TGTGCCAGCAGGACACGAGCGGACTCTTACTATGGCTACACCTTC
abundance: -; j_gene: TRBJ1-5; v_gene: TRBV2; d_gene: -; CDR3aa: CASRTLLNQPQHF; CDR3nt: TGTGCCAGCAGAACCCTACTCAATCAGCCCCAGCATTTT
abundance: -; j_gene: TRBJ2-1; v_gene: TRBV18; d_gene: -; CDR3aa: CASSLFKLAHEQFF; CDR3nt: TGTGCCAGCTCACTCTTTAAACTAGCACATGAGCAGTTCTTC
abundance: -; j_gene: TRBJ2-2; v_gene: TRBV7-2; d_gene: TRBD2; CDR3aa: CASSLDLAGGPNGELFF; CDR3nt: TGTGCCAGCAGCTTAGATTTAGCGGGAGGGCCGAATGGGGAGCTGTTTTTT
abundance: -; j_gene: TRBJ1-1; v_gene: TRBV11-2; d_gene: -; CDR3aa: CASNPRLGAAEAFF; CDR3nt: TGTGCCAGCAACCCCAGGCTAGGGGCCGCTGAAGCTTTCTTT
abundance: -; j_gene: TRBJ1-6; v_gene: TRBV6-6; d_gene: -; CDR3aa: CASSYSGGSTNSPLHF; CDR3nt: TGTGCCAGCAGTTACTCCGGCGGCTCTACTAATTCACCCCTCCACTTT